A single sample is the source of the 8 T cell receptor beta chains below, sequenced in a study of beta chain features in type 1 diabetes. Regarding the study as a whole: Type 1 diabetes patients had moderately but significantly shorter TCRB CDR3s in all four CD4+ subsets.

The study reverse transcribed the entire isolated RNA, so it sequenced expressed TCRB transcripts. Data came from immunoSEQ multiplex PCR; TCRdb stores just in-frame clones and leaves some out. The sample contains hundreds of thousands of clones, around 15% of which appear only once. Their target antigens are unknown. Material for sequencing was naive CD4+ T cells from blood. These receptors were obtained from a young man with type 1 diabetes.

The chain links TRBV30 to TRBJ1-2; D remains ambiguous. The CDR3 runs 13 residues. CDR1 is GTSNPN, CDR2 SVGIG, per germline (reference sequence). V lost 1 base and J 6 bases, leaving 12 bases between the germline ends. The CDR3, as DNA: TGTGCCTGGAGTGCTCGCACCGGCGATGGCTACACCTTC. It specifies CAWSARTGDGYTF.

The V and J genes are TRBV18 and TRBJ1-5; D possibly corresponds to TRBD1 (5 bases). Germline V gene data show CDR1 as KGHSH and CDR2 as LQKENI. V lost 3 bases, J lost 4 bases, and 10 bases lay in between. This CDR3 is 14 amino acids long. CDR3 in amino acids: CASSPTVANQPQHF. DNA for the CDR3: TGTGCCAGCTCACCGACAGTTGCGAATCAGCCCCAGCATTTT.

In this sample, this clone turned up a few times. V and J are TRBV4-2 and TRBJ2-3, with 9 bases identical to TRBD2. Germline lookup yields CDR1 LGHNA and CDR2 YNFKEQ. The CDR3 totals 18 residues. The trim removed 4 bases at V and 0 bases at J, leaving 11 bases unmatched. CDR3 DNA sequence: TGTGCCAGCAGCCTACCCAGAGCGGGGGGCCCAAGCACAGATACGCAGTATTTT. This gives the protein CASSLPRAGGPSTDTQYF.

V is TRBV7-2 and J is TRBJ2-3, with D uncertain. This CDR3 has 14 residues. The V gene lost 6 bases and the J gene lost 0 bases, with 10 bases spanning the gap. Germline loops: CDR1 SGHTA, CDR2 FQGNSA. CDR3 in amino acids: CASRFFASTDTQYF. The DNA of the CDR3 is TGTGCCAGCAGATTCTTTGCTAGCACAGATACGCAGTATTTT.

The rearrangement joins TRBV28 to TRBJ1-2; D is ambiguous. Trimming pared 6 bases from V and 4 bases from J, leaving 24 bases between. Germline V gives CDR1 MDHEN, CDR2 SYDVKM. The CDR3 consists of 17 residues. The CDR3, as DNA: TGTGCCAGCAGCCACTCTGCGGCTCCGGACCCACTCTATGGCTACACCTTC. Amino acid sequence: CASSHSAAPDPLYGYTF.

This clone was counted only a few times. CDR3 DNA sequence: TGTGCCAGCAGCTTAGAGGACGGACGTAAAGCTTTCTTT. Its translation: CASSLEDGRKAFF. The chain combines TRBV7-2 with TRBJ1-1, with D unresolved. This CDR3 is 13 amino acids long. V was shortened by 1 base and J by 9 bases, with 12 bases between the two germline ends. The germline CDR1 and CDR2 sequences are SGHTA and FQGNSA.

The chain is built from TRBV28 and TRBJ2-2; D uncertain. The CDR3 extends over 11 amino acids. Deletions cut 4 bases from V and 7 bases from J, with 4 bases between. Germline V lookup: CDR1 MDHEN, CDR2 SYDVKM. CDR3 bases: TGTGCCAGCAGTTATTACGGGGAGCTGTTTTTT. This gives the protein CASSYYGELFF.

The chain carries TRBV25-1 and TRBJ1-2; D perhaps matches TRBD1 (5 bases). Between the trimmed V and J ends, which lost 5 bases and 7 bases, there was a span of 17 bases. This CDR3 is 14 amino acids long. Germline V lookup: CDR1 MGHDK, CDR2 SYGVNS. The CDR3 sequence: CASSSGGSAGGYTF. CDR3 DNA sequence: TGTGCCAGCAGTAGCGGGGGATCAGCTGGTGGCTACACCTTC.